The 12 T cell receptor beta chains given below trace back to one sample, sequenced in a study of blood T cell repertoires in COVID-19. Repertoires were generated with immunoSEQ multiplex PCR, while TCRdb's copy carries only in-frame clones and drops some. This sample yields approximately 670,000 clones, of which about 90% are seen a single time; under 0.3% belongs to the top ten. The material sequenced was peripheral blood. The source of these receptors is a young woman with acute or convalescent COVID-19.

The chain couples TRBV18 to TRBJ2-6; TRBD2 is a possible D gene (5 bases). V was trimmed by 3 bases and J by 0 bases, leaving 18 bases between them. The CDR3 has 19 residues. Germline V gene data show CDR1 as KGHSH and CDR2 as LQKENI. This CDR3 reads CASSPYLGLANSGANVLTF. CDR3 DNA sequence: TGTGCCAGCTCACCCTACCTCGGACTTGCCAACTCTGGGGCCAACGTCCTGACTTTC.

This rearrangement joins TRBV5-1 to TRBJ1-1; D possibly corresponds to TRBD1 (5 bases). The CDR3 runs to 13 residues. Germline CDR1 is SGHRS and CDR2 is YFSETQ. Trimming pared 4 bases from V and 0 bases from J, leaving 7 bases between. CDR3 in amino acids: CASSIQVNTEAFF. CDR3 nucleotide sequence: TGCGCCAGCAGCATACAGGTGAACACTGAAGCTTTCTTT.

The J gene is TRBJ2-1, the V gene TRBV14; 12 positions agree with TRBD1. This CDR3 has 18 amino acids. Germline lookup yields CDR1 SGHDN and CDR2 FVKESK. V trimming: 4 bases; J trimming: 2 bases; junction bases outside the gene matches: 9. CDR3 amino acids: CASSRGTGGHRTYNEQFF. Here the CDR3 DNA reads TGTGCCAGCAGCCGGGGGACAGGGGGCCACCGAACCTACAATGAGCAGTTCTTC.

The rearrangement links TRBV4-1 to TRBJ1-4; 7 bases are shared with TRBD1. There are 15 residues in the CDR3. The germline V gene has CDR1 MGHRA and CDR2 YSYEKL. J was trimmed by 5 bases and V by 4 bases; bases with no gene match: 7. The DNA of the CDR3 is TGCGCCAGCAGCCGAAGGGGGCTCGTGAATGAAAAACTGTTTTTT. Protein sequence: CASSRRGLVNEKLFF.

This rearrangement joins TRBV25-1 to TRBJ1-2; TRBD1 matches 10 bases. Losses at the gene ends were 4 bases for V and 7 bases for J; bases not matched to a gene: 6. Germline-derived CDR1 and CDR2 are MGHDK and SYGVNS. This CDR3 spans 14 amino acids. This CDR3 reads CASSVGGQGIGYTF. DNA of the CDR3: TGTGCCAGCAGTGTAGGGGGACAGGGGATTGGCTACACCTTC.

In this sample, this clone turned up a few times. The CDR3 DNA follows: TGCGCCAGCAGCTTTACAGGGGGCTACAATGAGCAGTTCTTC. It yields the protein CASSFTGGYNEQFF. The V and J genes are TRBV5-1 and TRBJ2-1; TRBD1 matches 8 bases. Germline loops: CDR1 SGHRS, CDR2 YFSETQ. After removal of 2 bases from V and 3 bases from J, the junction contained 1 base not matched to a gene. The CDR3 spans 14 residues.

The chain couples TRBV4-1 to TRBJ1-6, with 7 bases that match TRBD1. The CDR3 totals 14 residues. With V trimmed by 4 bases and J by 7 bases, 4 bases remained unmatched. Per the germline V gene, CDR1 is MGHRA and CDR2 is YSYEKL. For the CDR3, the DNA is TGCGCCAGCAGCCCACAGGGGCCAAATTCACCCCTCCACTTT. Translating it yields CASSPQGPNSPLHF.

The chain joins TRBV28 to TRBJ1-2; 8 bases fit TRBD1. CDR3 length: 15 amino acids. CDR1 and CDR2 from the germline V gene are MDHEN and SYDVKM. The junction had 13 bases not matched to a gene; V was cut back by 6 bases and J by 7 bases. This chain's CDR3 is CASRTLGQGYAGYTF. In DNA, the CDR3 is TGTGCCAGCAGAACGCTCGGACAGGGTTACGCTGGCTACACCTTC.

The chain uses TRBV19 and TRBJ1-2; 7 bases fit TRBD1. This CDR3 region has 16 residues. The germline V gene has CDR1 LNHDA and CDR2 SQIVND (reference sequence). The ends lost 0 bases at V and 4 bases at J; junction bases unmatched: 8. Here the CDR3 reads CASSIDIATGIYGYTF. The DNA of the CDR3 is TGTGCCAGTAGTATAGATATCGCGACAGGGATCTATGGCTACACCTTC.

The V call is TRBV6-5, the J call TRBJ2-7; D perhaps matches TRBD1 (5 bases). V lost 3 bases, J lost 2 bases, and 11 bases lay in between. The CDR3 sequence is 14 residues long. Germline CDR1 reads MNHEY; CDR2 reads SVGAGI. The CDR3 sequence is CASSYSGKTYEQYF. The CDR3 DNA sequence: TGTGCCAGCAGTTATTCAGGGAAGACCTACGAGCAGTACTTC.

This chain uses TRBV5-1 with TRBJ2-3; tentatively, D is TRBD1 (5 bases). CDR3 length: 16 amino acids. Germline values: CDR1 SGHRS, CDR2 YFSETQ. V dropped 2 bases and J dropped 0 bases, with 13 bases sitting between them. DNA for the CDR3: TGCGCCAGCAGCTTATTTTCAGGGCCTAGCACAGATACGCAGTATTTT. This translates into CASSLFSGPSTDTQYF.

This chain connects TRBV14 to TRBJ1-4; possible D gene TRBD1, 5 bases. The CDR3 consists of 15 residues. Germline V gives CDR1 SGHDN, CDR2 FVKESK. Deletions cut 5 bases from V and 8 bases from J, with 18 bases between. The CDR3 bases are TGTGCCAGCAGCGACGACAGTTATGTGGGCGAAAAACTGTTTTTT. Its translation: CASSDDSYVGEKLFF.